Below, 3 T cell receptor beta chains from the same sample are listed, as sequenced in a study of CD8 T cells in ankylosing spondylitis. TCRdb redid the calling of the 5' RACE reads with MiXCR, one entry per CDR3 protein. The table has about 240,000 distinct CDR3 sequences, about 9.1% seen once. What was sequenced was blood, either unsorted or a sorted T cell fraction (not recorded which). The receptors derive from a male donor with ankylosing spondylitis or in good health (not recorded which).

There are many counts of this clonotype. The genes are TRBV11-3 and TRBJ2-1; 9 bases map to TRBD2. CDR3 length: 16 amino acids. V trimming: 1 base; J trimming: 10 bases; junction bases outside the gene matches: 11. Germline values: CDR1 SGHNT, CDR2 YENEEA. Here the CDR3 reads CASSLGPAGGLSEQFF. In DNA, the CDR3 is TGTGCCAGCAGCTTAGGGCCAGCGGGAGGACTAAGCGAGCAGTTCTTC.

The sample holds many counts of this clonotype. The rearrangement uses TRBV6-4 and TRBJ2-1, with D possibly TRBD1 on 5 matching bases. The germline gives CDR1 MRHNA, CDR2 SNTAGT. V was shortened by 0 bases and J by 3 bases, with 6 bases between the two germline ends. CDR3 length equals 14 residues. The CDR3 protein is CASSDSDSYNEQFF. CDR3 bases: TGTGCCAGCAGTGACTCTGACAGCTACAATGAGCAGTTCTTC.

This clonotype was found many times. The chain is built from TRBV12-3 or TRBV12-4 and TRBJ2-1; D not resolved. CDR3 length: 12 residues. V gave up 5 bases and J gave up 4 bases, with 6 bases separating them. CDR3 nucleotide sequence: TGTGCCAGCAGTAGGCTATACAATGAGCAGTTCTTC. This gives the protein CASSRLYNEQFF.